Given below is one TCR beta chain in context. Its antigen remains unknown. Germline V gives CDR1 SGHTA, CDR2 FQGNSA. With V trimmed by 5 bases and J by 2 bases, 12 bases remained unmatched. CDR3 length: 17 amino acids. Libraries were prepared by immunoSEQ multiplex PCR; TCRdb keeps only in-frame clonotypes and omits some of them. In the table there are some 3,600 clones, 65% to 75% of which are singletons. This sample was taken from a study of early stage breast cancer tumors. Study-wide results and caveats: Compared with adjacent normal breast tissue, tumors showed approximately 2.5-fold greater T cell density and higher clonality.

What was sequenced was breast tumor tissue. This clonotype was sampled from a person in their forties with breast cancer. The genes are TRBV7-2 and TRBJ2-3, with 8 positions matching TRBD2. The CDR3 is CASSLNGLARPTDTQYF. As DNA, the CDR3 is TGTGCCAGCAGCCTGAACGGACTAGCCCGCCCCACAGATACGCAGTATTTT. The variable domain in full, completed from reference TRBV7-2 and TRBJ2-3, reads GAGVSQSPSNKVTEKGKDVELRCDPISGHTALYWYRQSLGQGLEFLIYFQGNSAPDKSGLPSDRFSAERTGGSVSTLTIQRTQQEDSAVYLCASSLNGLARPTDTQYFGPGTRLTVL.